This T cell receptor (beta chain) was recorded in a study of blood T cell repertoires in COVID-19. In the original workflow: Scientists estimated how many nucleated cells there were by amplifying reference gene primers. Sequencing was performed with immunoSEQ multiplex PCR; in TCRdb, only in-frame clones are kept and a portion is missing. V, J and clone size are those of that table, while D and trimming were read from the DNA. Of over 100,000 clones listed, about 89% are singletons. The CDR3 is 15 amino acids. V lost 3 bases to trimming and J lost 7 bases, with 18 bases between them. Germline V CDR1 and CDR2: KGHSH, LQKENI.

The sequence was collected from a human donor in a cohort sampled during active COVID-19. This chain links TRBV18 with TRBJ1-1, with D hard to call. The sequenced sample was peripheral blood. The CDR3 DNA sequence: TGTGCCAGCTCACCCGGGGAGGCGTCCAGATTTGAAGCTTTCTTT. Its translation is CASSPGEASRFEAFF. Drawing the rest from reference TRBV18 and TRBJ1-1, the complete variable domain is NAGVMQNPRHLVRRRGQEARLRCSPMKGHSHVYWYRQLPEEGLKFMVYLQKENIIDESGMPKERFSAEFPKEGPSILRIQQVVRGDSAAYFCASSPGEASRFEAFFGQGTRLTVV.